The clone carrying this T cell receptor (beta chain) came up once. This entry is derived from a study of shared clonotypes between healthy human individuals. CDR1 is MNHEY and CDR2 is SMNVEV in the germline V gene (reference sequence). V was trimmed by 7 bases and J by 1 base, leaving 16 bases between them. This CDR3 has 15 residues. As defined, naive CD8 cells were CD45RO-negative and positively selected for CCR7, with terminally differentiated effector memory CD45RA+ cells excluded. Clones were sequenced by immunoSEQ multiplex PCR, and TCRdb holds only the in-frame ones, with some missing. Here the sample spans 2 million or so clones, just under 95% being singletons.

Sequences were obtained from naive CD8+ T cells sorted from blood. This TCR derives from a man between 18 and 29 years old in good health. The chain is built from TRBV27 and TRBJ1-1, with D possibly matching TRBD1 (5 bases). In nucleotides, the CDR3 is TGTGCCAGCACCACTCTCGGGGCCTGGAACACTGAAGCTTTCTTT. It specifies CASTTLGAWNTEAFF.